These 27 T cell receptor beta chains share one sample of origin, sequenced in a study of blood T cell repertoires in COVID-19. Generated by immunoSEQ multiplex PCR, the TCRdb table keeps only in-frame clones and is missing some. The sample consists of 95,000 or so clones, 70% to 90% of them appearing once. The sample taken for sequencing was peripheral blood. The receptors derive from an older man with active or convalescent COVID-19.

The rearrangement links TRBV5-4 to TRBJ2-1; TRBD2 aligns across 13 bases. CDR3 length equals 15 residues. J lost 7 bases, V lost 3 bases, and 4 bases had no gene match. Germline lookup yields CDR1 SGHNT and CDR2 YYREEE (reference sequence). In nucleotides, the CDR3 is TGTGCCAGCAGCTCACCGGGACTAGCGGGGAATGAGCAGTTCTTC. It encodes CASSSPGLAGNEQFF.

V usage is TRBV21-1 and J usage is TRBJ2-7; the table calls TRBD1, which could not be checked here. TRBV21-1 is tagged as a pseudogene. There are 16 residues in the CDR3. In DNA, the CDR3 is TGTGCCAGCAGTCAACGGGAGGACAGGGGGAGCTACGAGCAGTACTTC. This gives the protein CASSQREDRGSYEQYF.

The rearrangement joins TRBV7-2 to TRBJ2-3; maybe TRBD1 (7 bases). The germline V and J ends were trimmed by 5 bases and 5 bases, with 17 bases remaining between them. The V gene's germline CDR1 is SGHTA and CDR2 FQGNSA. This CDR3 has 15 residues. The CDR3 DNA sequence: TGTGCCAGCAGCCCTATAGCAGGGGGGCGAGATACGCAGTATTTT. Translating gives CASSPIAGGRDTQYF.

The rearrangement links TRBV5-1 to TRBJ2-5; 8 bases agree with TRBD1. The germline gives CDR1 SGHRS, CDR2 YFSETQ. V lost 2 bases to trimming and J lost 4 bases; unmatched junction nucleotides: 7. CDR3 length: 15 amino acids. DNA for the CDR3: TGCGCCAGCAGCTTACAGACAGGGGCAATAGAGACCCAGTACTTC. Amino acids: CASSLQTGAIETQYF.

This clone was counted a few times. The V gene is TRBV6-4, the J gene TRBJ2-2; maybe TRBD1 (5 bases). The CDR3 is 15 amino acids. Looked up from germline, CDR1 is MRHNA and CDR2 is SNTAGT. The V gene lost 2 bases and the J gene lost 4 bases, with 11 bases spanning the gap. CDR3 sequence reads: CASSDGREGTGELFF. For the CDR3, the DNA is TGTGCCAGCAGTGACGGCAGGGAAGGCACCGGGGAGCTGTTTTTT.

The chain's CDR3 is CASSLDRVSDTQYF. The CDR3 nucleotides read TGTGCCAGCAGCTTAGACAGGGTGTCAGATACGCAGTATTTT. The gene calls are TRBV7-2 and TRBJ2-3, with D perhaps matching TRBD1 (6 bases). The germline CDR1 and CDR2 sequences are SGHTA and FQGNSA. The V end lost 1 base, the J end lost 4 bases, and 9 bases lay between the germline ends. This CDR3 has 14 amino acids.

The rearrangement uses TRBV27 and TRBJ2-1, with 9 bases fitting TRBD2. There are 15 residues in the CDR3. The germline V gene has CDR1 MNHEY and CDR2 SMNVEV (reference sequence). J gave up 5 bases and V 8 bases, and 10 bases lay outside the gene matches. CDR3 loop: CASQREAIQHNEQFF. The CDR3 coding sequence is TGTGCCAGCCAGCGGGAGGCCATACAACACAATGAGCAGTTCTTC.

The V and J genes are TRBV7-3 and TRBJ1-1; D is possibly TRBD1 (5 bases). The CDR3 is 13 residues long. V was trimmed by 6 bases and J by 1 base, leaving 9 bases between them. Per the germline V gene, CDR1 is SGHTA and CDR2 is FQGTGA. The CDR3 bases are TGTGCCAGCAGTCAAGGGGCGAACACTGAAGCTTTCTTT. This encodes CASSQGANTEAFF.

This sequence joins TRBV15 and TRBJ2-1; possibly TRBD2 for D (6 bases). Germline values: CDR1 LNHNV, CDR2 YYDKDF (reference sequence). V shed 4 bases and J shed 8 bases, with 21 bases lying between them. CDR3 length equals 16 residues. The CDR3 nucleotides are TGTGCCACCAGCAACAACAGGAGGGGTCTCGGCGATGAGCAGTTCTTC. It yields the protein CATSNNRRGLGDEQFF.

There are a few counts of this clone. The CDR3: CASSPIQGGEQFF. The CDR3 DNA sequence: TGTGCCAGCTCACCAATCCAGGGCGGTGAGCAGTTCTTC. This chain joins TRBV18 and TRBJ2-1, with D possibly TRBD1 on 5 matching bases. CDR3 length: 13 amino acids. Germline CDR1 KGHSH, CDR2 LQKENI. The ends were cut back, 2 bases at V and 9 bases at J, with 11 bases in the middle.

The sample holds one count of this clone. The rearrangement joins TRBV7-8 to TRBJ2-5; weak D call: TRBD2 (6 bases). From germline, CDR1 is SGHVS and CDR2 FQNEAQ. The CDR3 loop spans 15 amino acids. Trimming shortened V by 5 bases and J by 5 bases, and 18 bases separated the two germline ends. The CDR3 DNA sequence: TGTGCCAGCAGCGTAGGGACTCGCCAGAGGGAGACCCAGTACTTC. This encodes CASSVGTRQRETQYF.

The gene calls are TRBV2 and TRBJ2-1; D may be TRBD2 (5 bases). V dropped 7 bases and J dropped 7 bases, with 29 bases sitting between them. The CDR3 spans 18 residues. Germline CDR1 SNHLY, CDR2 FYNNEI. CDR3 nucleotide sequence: TGTGCCAGCACCACGAAGGACTCGTCCGGACGTCTATGGAATGAGCAGTTCTTC. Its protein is CASTTKDSSGRLWNEQFF.

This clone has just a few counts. The DNA for the CDR3 is TGTGCCAGCAGCCAAGAGCTCAGTTATGAAAAACTGTTTTTT. Translating gives CASSQELSYEKLFF. J is TRBJ1-4 and V is TRBV3-1 (or the pseudogene TRBV3-2); no definite D call. Germline lookup yields CDR1 LGHDT and CDR2 YNNKEL (reference sequence). The V end lost 0 bases, the J end lost 6 bases, and 8 bases lay between the germline ends. CDR3 length: 14 residues.

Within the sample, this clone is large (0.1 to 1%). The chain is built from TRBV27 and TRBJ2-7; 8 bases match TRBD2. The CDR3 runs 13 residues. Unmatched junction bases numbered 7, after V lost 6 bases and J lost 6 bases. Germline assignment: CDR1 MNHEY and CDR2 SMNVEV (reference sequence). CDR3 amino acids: CASSSTSAGEQYF. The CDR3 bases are TGTGCCAGCAGCTCGACTAGCGCAGGCGAGCAGTACTTC.

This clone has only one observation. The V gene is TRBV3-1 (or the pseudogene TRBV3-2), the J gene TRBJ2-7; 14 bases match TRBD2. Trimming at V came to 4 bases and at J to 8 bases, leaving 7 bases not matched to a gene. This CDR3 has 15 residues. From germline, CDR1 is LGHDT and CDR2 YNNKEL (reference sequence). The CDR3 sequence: CASSPPGTSGRKQYF. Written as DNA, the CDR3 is TGTGCCAGCAGCCCGCCCGGGACTAGCGGGAGAAAGCAGTACTTC.

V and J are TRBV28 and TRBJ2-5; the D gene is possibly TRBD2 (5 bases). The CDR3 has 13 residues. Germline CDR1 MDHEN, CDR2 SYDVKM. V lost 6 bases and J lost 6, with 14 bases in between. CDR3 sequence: CASRLGSQKTQYF. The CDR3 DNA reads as TGTGCCAGCAGACTAGGTTCCCAGAAGACCCAGTACTTC.

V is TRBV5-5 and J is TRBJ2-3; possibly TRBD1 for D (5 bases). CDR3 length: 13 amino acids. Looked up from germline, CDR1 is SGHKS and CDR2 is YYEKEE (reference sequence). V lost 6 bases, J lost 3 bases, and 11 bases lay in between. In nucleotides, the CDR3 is TGTGCCAGCACAACCTCAGGGACAGATACGCAGTATTTT. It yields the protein CASTTSGTDTQYF.

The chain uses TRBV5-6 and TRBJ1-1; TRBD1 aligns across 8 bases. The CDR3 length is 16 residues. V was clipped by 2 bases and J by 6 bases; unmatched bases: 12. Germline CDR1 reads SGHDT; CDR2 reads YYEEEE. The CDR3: CASSLLSGQVASEAFF. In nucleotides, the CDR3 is TGTGCCAGCAGCTTACTCTCGGGACAGGTTGCTTCTGAAGCTTTCTTT. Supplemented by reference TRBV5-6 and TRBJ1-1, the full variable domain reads DAGVTQSPTHLIKTRGQQVTLRCSPKSGHDTVSWYQQALGQGPQFIFQYYEEEERQRGNFPDRFSGHQFPNYSSELNVNALLLGDSALYLCASSLLSGQVASEAFFGQGTRLTVV.

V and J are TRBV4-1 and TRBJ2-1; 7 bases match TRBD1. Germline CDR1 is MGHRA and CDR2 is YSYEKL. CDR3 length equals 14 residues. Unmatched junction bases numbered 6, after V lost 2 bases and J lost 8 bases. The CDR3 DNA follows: TGCGCCAGCAGCCAACCGACAGGGATGGATGAGCAGTTCTTC. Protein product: CASSQPTGMDEQFF.

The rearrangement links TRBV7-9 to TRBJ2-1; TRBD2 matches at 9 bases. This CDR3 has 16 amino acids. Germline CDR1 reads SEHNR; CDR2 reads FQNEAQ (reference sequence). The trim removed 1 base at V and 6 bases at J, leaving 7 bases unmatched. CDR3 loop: CASSLGPLAGFNEQFF. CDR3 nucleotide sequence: TGTGCCAGCAGCTTAGGGCCGCTAGCGGGATTCAATGAGCAGTTCTTC. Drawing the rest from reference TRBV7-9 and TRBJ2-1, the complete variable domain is DTGVSQNPRHKITKRGQNVTFRCDPISEHNRLYWYRQTLGQGPEFLTYFQNEAQLEKSRLLSDRFSAERPKGSFSTLEIQRTEQGDSAMYLCASSLGPLAGFNEQFFGPGTRLTVL.

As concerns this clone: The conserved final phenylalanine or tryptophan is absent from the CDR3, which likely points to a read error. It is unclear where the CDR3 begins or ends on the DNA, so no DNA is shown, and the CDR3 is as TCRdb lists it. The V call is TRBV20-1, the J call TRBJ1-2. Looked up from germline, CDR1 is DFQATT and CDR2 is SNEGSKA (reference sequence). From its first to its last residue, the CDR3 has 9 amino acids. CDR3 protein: CSAAPRGGH.

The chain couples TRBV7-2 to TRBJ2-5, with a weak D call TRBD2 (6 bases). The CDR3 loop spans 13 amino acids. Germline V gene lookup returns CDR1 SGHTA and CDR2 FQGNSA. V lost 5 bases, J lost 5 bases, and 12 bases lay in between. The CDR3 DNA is TGTGCCAGCAGCATGGGACGGGAGGAGACCCAGTACTTC. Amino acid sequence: CASSMGREETQYF. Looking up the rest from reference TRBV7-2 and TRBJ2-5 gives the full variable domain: GAGVSQSPSNKVTEKGKDVELRCDPISGHTALYWYRQSLGQGLEFLIYFQGNSAPDKSGLPSDRFSAERTGGSVSTLTIQRTQQEDSAVYLCASSMGREETQYFGPGTRLLVL.

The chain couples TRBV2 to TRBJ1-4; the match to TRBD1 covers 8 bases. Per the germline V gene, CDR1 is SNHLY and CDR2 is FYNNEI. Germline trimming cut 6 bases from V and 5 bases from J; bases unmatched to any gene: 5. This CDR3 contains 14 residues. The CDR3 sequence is CASRGTGVNEKLFF. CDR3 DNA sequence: TGTGCCAGCAGGGGGACAGGAGTGAATGAAAAACTGTTTTTT.

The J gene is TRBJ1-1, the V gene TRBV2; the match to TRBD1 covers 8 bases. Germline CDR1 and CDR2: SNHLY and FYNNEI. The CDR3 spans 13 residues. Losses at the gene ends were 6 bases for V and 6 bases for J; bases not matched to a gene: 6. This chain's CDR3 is CASRRTGQAEAFF. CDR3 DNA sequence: TGTGCCAGCAGAAGGACAGGGCAAGCTGAAGCTTTCTTT.

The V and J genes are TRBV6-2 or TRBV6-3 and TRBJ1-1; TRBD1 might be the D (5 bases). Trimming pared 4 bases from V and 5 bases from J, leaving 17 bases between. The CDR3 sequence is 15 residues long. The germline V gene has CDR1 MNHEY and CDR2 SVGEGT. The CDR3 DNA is TGTGCCAGCAGTTCCCGCCAGGGATTCCGAACTGAAGCTTTCTTT. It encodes CASSSRQGFRTEAFF.

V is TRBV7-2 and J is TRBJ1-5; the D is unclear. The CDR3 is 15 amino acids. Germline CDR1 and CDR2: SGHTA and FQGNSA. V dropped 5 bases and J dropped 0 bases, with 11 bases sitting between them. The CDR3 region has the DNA TGTGCCAGCAGCCTAGGCTACTATAGCAATCAGCCCCAGCATTTT. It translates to CASSLGYYSNQPQHF.

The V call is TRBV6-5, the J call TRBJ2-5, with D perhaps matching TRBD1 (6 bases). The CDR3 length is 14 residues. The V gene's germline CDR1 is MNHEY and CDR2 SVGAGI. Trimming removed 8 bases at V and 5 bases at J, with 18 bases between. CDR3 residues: CASGGHEKRETQYF. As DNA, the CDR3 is TGTGCCAGCGGGGGACACGAGAAGAGGGAGACCCAGTACTTC.